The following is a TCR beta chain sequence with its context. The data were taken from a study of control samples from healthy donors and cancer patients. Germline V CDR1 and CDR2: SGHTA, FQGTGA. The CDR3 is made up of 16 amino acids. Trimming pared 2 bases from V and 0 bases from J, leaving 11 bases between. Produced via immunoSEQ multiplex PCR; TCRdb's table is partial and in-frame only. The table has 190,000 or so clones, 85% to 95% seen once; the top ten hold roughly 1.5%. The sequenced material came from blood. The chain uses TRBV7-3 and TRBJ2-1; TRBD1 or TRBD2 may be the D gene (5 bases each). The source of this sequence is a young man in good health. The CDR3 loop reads CASSLSGASSYNEQFF. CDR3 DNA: TGTGCCAGCAGCTTATCCGGGGCTAGCTCCTACAATGAGCAGTTCTTC.